This T cell receptor (beta chain) comes out of a study of breast tumors, draining lymph nodes, adjacent tissues. Study findings and constraints: Tumor TCR diversity was below lymph nodes but above nontumor tissue. Tumor T cell lymph node origin was a supported hypothesis, not proven. Tumor and nontumor repertoires were significantly more similar in luminal-like than in basal-like breast cancer. The data were judged consistent with most tumor T cells coming from lymph node and expanding in tumor.

TCRdb fed the multiplex PCR reads into MiXCR, producing one record per CDR3 protein. The sample lists tens of thousands of distinct CDR3 sequences; 60% to 75% were seen once. Regarding this clonotype: Its antigen is unknown.

With 1 base clipped from V and 3 bases from J, the junction kept 4 bases outside the gene matches. The germline gives CDR1 SGHRS, CDR2 YFSETQ. The CDR3 totals 15 residues. The receptor was isolated from a female donor with breast cancer. Some clones in this sample may be carry-over from other donors' samples. The sample consisted of tumor-adjacent breast tissue. The rearrangement links TRBV5-1 to TRBJ2-5; 9 nucleotides agree with TRBD1. This CDR3 is CASSLTGGRKETQYF. CDR3 bases: TGCGCCAGCAGCTTGACAGGGGGCCGTAAAGAGACCCAGTACTTC.